The rows below give T cell receptor beta chains drawn from one sample of a study of beta chain features in type 1 diabetes. Data came from immunoSEQ multiplex PCR; TCRdb stores just in-frame clones and leaves some out. The sample has about 150,000 clones; roughly 9% are singletons. Sample: central memory CD4+ T cells from blood. The receptors derive from a woman between 18 and 29 years old in good health. Each CDR3 is given with its conserved first and last residue. The D gene is left open where the match is weak. Only some rows state a clone size, as once, few, many or a class for expanded clones.

TRBV7-6,-,-,TRBJ2-5,CASSLANPVGAFGETQYF,TGTGCCAGCAGCTTAGCGAACCCAGTGGGGGCGTTTGGGGAGACCCAGTACTTC
TRBV18,-,-,TRBJ2-1,CASSPAGSYNEQFF,TGTGCCAGCTCCCCAGCAGGTTCCTACAATGAGCAGTTCTTC
TRBV7-9,-,many,TRBJ2-1,CASSLGHQNEQFF,TGTGCCAGCAGCTTAGGACATCAGAATGAGCAGTTCTTC
TRBV28,TRBD1,few,TRBJ2-7,CASRYSGGSYEQYF,TGTGCCAGCAGGTATTCAGGGGGCTCCTACGAGCAGTACTTC
TRBV5-4,TRBD1,few,TRBJ2-5,CASSSGQGNQETQYF,TGTGCCAGCAGCTCGGGACAGGGGAACCAAGAGACCCAGTACTTC
TRBV18,-,many,TRBJ2-2,CASSPNRETGELFF,TGTGCCAGCTCACCCAACAGGGAAACCGGGGAGCTGTTTTTT
TRBV5-4,-,-,TRBJ2-1,CASSYDPSSYNEQFF,TGTGCCAGCAGCTATGACCCTAGCTCCTACAATGAGCAGTTCTTC
TRBV5-4,TRBD1,few,TRBJ2-7,CASGGQGLYEQYF,TGTGCCAGCGGAGGACAGGGGCTCTACGAGCAGTACTTC
TRBV5-1,-,few,TRBJ2-3,CASSLAGYSTDTQYF,TGCGCCAGCAGCTTGGCGGGGTACAGCACAGATACGCAGTATTTT
TRBV4-2,-,-,TRBJ1-1,CASSQGGGEAFF,TGTGCCAGCAGCCAAGGGGGGGGCGAAGCTTTCTTT
TRBV10-3,-,-,TRBJ2-5,CAAAQDTQETQYF,TGTGCCGCCGCACAGGACACCCAAGAGACCCAGTACTTC
TRBV10-3,TRBD1,few,TRBJ1-5,CAISGTGDQPQHF,TGTGCCATCAGTGGAACAGGGGATCAGCCCCAGCATTTT
TRBV9,-,few,TRBJ1-1,CASSVAGGYTEAFF,TGTGCCAGCAGCGTAGCCGGGGGATACACTGAAGCTTTCTTT
TRBV29-1,TRBD1,few,TRBJ2-7,CSGGTAYEQYF,TGCAGCGGGGGGACAGCCTACGAGCAGTACTTC
TRBV27,-,few,TRBJ1-2,CASSLTYGYGYTF,TGTGCCAGCAGTCTTACATATGGCTATGGCTACACCTTC
TRBV7-2,-,-,TRBJ1-1,CASSWKGLDTEAFF,TGTGCCAGCAGTTGGAAGGGGCTTGACACTGAAGCTTTCTTT
TRBV9,-,-,TRBJ2-5,CASSAWGGQEETQYF,TGTGCCAGCAGCGCATGGGGGGGGCAGGAGGAGACCCAGTACTTC
TRBV6-5,TRBD2,-,TRBJ2-2,CASSSGGSTGELFF,TGTGCCAGCAGTTCGGGGGGTAGCACCGGGGAGCTGTTTTTT
TRBV19,-,-,TRBJ2-5,CASTSRGREAQETQYF,TGTGCCAGTACCTCAAGGGGGCGGGAGGCCCAAGAGACCCAGTACTTC
TRBV2,-,-,TRBJ1-1,CASSWDSRSTEAFF,TGTGCCAGCAGTTGGGACTCCAGGAGCACTGAAGCTTTCTTT
TRBV7-6,-,-,TRBJ1-1,CASSLLLRGNTEAFF,TGTGCCAGCAGCTTACTCCTCAGGGGAAACACTGAAGCTTTCTTT
TRBV18,-,few,TRBJ2-7,CASSPGGPEQYF,TGTGCCAGCTCACCAGGAGGTCCCGAGCAGTACTTC
TRBV5-4,-,-,TRBJ1-1,CASSLDGGNTEAFF,TGTGCCAGCAGCTTGGACGGCGGGAACACTGAAGCTTTCTTT
TRBV21-1,-,-,TRBJ1-5,CASSPLPGVSLYSNQPQHF,TGTGCCAGCAGCCCACTACCGGGGGTAAGTCTTTATAGCAATCAGCCCCAGCATTTT
TRBV10-3,-,few,TRBJ1-1,CAISESGRIWAEAFF,TGTGCCATCAGTGAGTCGGGCAGGATTTGGGCTGAAGCTTTCTTT
TRBV11-3,TRBD2,few,TRBJ2-2,CASSLDSGSTGELFF,TGTGCCAGCAGCTTAGATAGCGGGAGCACCGGGGAGCTGTTTTTT
TRBV4-3,TRBD1,-,TRBJ1-1,CASSANRAGTVNTEAFF,TGCGCCAGCAGCGCTAACCGGGCTGGGACAGTGAACACTGAAGCTTTCTTT
TRBV30,-,few,TRBJ2-7,CAWSITGSTSYEQYF,TGTGCCTGGAGTATTACAGGGTCCACCTCCTACGAGCAGTACTTC
TRBV5-4,TRBD2,many,TRBJ2-7,CASSAGPPGTSVYEQYF,TGTGCCAGCAGCGCTGGGCCTCCCGGGACTAGCGTGTACGAGCAGTACTTC
TRBV30,TRBD2,-,TRBJ2-7,CARAREGGYYF,TGTGCCCGGGCGAGGGAGGGTGGATACTACTTC
TRBV7-2,-,-,TRBJ1-2,CASSHSGGAVNYGYTF,TGTGCCAGCAGCCATTCGGGAGGAGCAGTTAATTATGGCTACACCTTC
TRBV27,-,-,TRBJ2-1,CASSLLRGNEQFF,TGTGCCAGCAGTTTATTACGGGGGAATGAGCAGTTCTTC
TRBV4-2,TRBD1,few,TRBJ2-5,CASSLRQGQGETQYF,TGTGCCAGCAGCTTAAGACAGGGGCAAGGAGAGACCCAGTACTTC
TRBV6-6,TRBD1,many,TRBJ2-7,CASSPGTGERQYF,TGTGCCAGCAGCCCCGGGACAGGGGAACGGCAGTACTTC
TRBV7-2,-,-,TRBJ1-2,CASSHRFTDYGYTF,TGTGCCAGCAGCCACCGGTTTACCGACTATGGCTACACCTTC
TRBV9,TRBD1,-,TRBJ1-1,CASRPGQGHTEAFF,TGTGCCAGCAGGCCGGGACAGGGGCACACTGAAGCTTTCTTT
TRBV27,-,-,TRBJ1-1,CASRTIGRRNTEAFF,TGTGCCAGCAGGACAATTGGCAGGCGGAACACTGAAGCTTTCTTT
TRBV5-6,TRBD1,-,TRBJ2-1,CASSLRQGYNEQFF,TGTGCCAGCAGCTTGAGACAGGGATACAATGAGCAGTTCTTC
TRBV5-6,-,-,TRBJ2-2,CASSLGELNTGELFF,TGTGCCAGCAGCTTGGGGGAGTTGAACACCGGGGAGCTGTTTTTT
TRBV11-3,TRBD1,-,TRBJ2-3,CASRDRENTDTQYF,TGTGCCAGCAGAGACAGGGAGAACACAGATACGCAGTATTTT